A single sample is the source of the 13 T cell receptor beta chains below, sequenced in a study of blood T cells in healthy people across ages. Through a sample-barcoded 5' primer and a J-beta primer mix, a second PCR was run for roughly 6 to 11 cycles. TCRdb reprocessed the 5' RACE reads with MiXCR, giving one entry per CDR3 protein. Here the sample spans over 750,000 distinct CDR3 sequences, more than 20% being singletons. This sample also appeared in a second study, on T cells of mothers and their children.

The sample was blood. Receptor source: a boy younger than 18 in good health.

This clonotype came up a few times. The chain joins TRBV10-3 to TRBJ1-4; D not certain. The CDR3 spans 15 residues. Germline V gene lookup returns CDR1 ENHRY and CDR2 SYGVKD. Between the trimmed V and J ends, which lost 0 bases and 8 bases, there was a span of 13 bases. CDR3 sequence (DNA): TGTGCCATCAGTGAGTCGACTTCGGGGAAAGAAAAACTGTTTTTT. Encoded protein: CAISESTSGKEKLFF.

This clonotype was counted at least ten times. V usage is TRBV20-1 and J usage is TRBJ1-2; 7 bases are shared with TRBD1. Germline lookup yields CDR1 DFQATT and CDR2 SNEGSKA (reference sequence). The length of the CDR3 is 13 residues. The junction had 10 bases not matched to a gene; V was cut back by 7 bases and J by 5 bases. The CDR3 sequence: CSGVIGTDYGYTF. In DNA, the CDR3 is TGCAGTGGGGTCATCGGGACAGATTATGGCTACACCTTC.

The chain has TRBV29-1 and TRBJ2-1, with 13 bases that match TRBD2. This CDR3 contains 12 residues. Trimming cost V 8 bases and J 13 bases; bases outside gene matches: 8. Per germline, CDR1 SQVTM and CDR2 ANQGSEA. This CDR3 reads CSLRLAGGNQFF. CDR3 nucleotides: TGCAGCCTAAGACTAGCGGGAGGCAATCAGTTCTTC.

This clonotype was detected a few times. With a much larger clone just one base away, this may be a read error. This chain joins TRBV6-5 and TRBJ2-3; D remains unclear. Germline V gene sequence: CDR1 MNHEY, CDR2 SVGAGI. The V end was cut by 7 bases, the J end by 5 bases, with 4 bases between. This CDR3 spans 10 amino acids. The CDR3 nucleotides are TGTGCCAGCACAATAGATACGCAGTATTTT. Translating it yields CASTIDTQYF.

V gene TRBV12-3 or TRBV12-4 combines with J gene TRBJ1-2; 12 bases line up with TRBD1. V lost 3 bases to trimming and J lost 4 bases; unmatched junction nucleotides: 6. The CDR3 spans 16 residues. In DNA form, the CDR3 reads TGTGCCAGCAGTTTCACCGGGACAGGGGGCTTCTATGGCTACACCTTC. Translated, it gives CASSFTGTGGFYGYTF.

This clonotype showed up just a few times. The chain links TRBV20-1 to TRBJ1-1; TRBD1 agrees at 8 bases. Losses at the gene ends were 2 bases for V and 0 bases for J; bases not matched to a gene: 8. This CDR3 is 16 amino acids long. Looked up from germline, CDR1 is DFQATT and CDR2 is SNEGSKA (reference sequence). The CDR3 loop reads CSARSDRVGMNTEAFF. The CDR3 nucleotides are TGCAGTGCTAGATCGGACAGGGTAGGGATGAACACTGAAGCTTTCTTT.

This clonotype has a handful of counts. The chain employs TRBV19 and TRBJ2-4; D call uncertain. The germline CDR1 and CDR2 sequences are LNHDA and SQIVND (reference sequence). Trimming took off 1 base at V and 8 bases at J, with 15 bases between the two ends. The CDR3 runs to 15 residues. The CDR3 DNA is TGTGCCAGTAGTATAGGATCCGACGCGTTGGACATTCAGTACTTC. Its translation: CASSIGSDALDIQYF.

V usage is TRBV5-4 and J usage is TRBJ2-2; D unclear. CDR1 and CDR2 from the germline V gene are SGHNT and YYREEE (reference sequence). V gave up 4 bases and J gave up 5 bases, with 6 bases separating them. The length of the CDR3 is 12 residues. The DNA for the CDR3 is TGTGCCAGCAGCGCCAAAACCGGGGAGCTGTTTTTT. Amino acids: CASSAKTGELFF.

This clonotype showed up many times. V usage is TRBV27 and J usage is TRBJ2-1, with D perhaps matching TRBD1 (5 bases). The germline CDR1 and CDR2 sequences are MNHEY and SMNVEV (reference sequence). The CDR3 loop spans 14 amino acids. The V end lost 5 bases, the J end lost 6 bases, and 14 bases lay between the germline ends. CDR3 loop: CASSTPTRGNEQFF. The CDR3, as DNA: TGTGCCAGCAGTACCCCGACAAGGGGCAATGAGCAGTTCTTC.

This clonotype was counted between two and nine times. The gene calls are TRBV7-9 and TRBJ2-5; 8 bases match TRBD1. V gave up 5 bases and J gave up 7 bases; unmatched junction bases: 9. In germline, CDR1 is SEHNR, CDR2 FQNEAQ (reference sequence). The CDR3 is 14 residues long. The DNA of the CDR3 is TGTGCCAGCAGCCCGAAGACAGGGGAAGGGACCCAGTACTTC. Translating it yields CASSPKTGEGTQYF. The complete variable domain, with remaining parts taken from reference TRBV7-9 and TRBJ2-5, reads DTGVSQNPRHKITKRGQNVTFRCDPISEHNRLYWYRQTLGQGPEFLTYFQNEAQLEKSRLLSDRFSAERPKGSFSTLEIQRTEQGDSAMYLCASSPKTGEGTQYFGPGTRLLVL.

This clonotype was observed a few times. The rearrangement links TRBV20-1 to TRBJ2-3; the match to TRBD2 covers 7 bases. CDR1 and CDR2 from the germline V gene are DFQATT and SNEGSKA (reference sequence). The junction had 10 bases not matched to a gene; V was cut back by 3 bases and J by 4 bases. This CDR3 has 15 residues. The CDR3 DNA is TGCAGTGCTAGTAGACTAGCATCCGTCGCAGATACGCAGTATTTT. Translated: CSASRLASVADTQYF.

The CDR3 loop is CASSMAIGGLAELYEQYF. The CDR3 DNA reads as TGCGCCAGCAGTATGGCTATAGGCGGACTAGCGGAACTCTACGAGCAGTACTTC. This rearrangement joins TRBV5-1 to TRBJ2-7; 10 nucleotides align to TRBD2. This CDR3 comprises 18 residues. Unmatched junction bases numbered 17, after V lost 5 bases and J lost 3 bases. Looked up from germline, CDR1 is SGHRS and CDR2 is YFSETQ.

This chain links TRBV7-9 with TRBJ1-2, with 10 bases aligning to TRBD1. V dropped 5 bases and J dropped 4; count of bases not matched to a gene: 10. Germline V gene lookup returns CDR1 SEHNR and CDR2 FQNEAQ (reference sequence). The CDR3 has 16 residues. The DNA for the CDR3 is TGTGCCAGCAGCGGAGGGACAGGGGCTCCTGGCTATGGCTACACCTTC. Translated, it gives CASSGGTGAPGYGYTF.